Below, one T cell receptor beta chain is given with its context. This clone's antigen is unknown. One base away there is no much larger clone; base qualities are not given. Other DNA sequences in the sample encode the same CDR3. This specimen belongs to a study of blood T cell repertoires in COVID-19 (dated by TCRdb to 2020 to 2021). About the full investigation: Collaborator samples came from the United States, Italy and Spain and covered acute and convalescent phases of COVID-19. Sample metadata almost always included a de-identified subject ID, COVID-19 status, age in years and sex. The dataset comprised deeply sampled blood TCRbeta repertoires from subjects exposed to, actively infected with, or recovered from COVID-19. The material from the prospective study consisted of cDNA or gDNA derived from T cells, B-cell-depleted T cells, or PBMCs. A freely available public database, intended as a resource for researchers studying the immune response to SARS-CoV-2, is where the repertoires were released. The samples were drawn from the first 160 participants of the ongoing ImmuneRACE study and from about 1,200 subjects provided by 6 global collaborators. Where HLA class I and class II types were available, the types were taken from metadata supplied by the sample provider, not from assay-based typing. The research as a whole found: How much clinical and demographic metadata was included differed by source and by participant, and the metadata was provided uncurated.

A second Seattle source provided samples from volunteer blood donors who had recovered from COVID-19. The collaborating institutions used their own protocols to collect whole blood in K2EDTA tubes. For TCRbeta analysis, collaborators shipped samples in one of three forms: frozen whole blood, isolated PBMCs, or DNA extracted from either of those sample types. The CDR3 sequence holds 14 residues, the cysteine and phenylalanine included. Only the CDR3 DNA is retained, 42 bases long and in frame from the first base. CDR1 MNHEY and CDR2 SVGAGI were looked up in the germline V gene. The junction carries 10 bases between V and J, which are trimmed by 6 bases and 1 base respectively. TCRbeta CDR3 regions were amplified from genomic DNA using the immunoSEQ Assay, a bias-controlled multiplex PCR. In the original analysis: Within the assay, amplification of reference gene primers was used to estimate how many nucleated cells each sample contained. To quantify the absolute abundance of each unique TCRbeta CDR3 rearrangement, sequence reads were collapsed and filtered. For each sample, productive Simpson clonality was calculated as the square root of Simpson's diversity index over productive rearrangements. TCRdb provides this immuneACCESS table in a form limited to in-frame rearrangements. Some clones are lacking; in checked studies, under half of them reflect an unresolved V gene, and why the rest are absent is not known. V, J and clone size were drawn from that table, and D and trimming were deduced from the DNA. Within this sample are some 230,000 clones, with 75% to 90% of them counted one time only. Around 2.2% of the sample rests with the top ten.

The chain is made from TRBV6-5 and TRBJ1-5, with TRBD1 as a weak D call on 6 bases. This sequence was found in a man aged 30 to 45 who had recovered from COVID-19. The sample taken for sequencing was peripheral blood. The CDR3 sequence is CASSRTVSNQPQHF. The nucleotides read TGTGCCAGCAGCCGGACAGTCAGCAATCAGCCCCAGCATTTT.